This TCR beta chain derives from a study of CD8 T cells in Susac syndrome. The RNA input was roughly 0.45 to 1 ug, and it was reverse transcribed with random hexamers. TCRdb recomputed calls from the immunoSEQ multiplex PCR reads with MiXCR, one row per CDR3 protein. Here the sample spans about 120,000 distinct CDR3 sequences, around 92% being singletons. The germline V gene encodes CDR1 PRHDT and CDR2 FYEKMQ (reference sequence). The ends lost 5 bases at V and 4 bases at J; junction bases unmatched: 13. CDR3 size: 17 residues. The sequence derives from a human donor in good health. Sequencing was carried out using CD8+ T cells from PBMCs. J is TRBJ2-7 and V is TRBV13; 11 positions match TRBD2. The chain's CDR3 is CASSADPTSGRPYEQYF. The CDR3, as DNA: TGTGCCAGCAGCGCCGACCCTACTAGCGGGAGACCGTACGAGCAGTACTTC.